This TCR beta chain was identified in a study of T cells after posttransplantation cyclophosphamide (dated by TCRdb to the mid-2010s). Background on the whole study: Using TRB sequencing, the study followed how the T cell repertoire reconstituted after myeloablative bone marrow transplantation in which posttransplantation cyclophosphamide served as GVHD prophylaxis. Antigen receptor sequencing was done on samples from over 30 PTCy-treated patients and from approximately 17 related bone marrow donors of those patients. Blood from every one of the 30 to 40 PTCy patients who had 1-year posttransplant specimens underwent TRB sequencing. In 3 patients, TRB sequencing was also performed on up to roughly 3 more blood samples taken 2 to 5.2 years after transplant, and in a handful of patients, pretransplant blood was also TRB-sequenced. Because TRA and TRB clonality were tightly correlated in roughly 10 samples, subsequent TCR analyses were focused on TRB only. Public TRB sequences were compared against a database of over 3,600 sequences linked to responses to pathogens, tumor antigens, self-antigens and alloantigens.

Reading the germline V gene gives CDR1 SGHVS and CDR2 FNYEAQ. V loses 0 bases, J loses 1 base, and the germline ends lie 7 bases apart. The CDR3, from cysteine to phenylalanine, totals 15 residues. The entry retains the CDR3 DNA only, 45 bases that are in frame from base 1. Genomic DNA was used for TRB sequencing, which was performed with the immunoSEQ assay at survey resolution or with the hsTCRB kit. As for the authors' bioinformatics: The immunoSEQ software was used for initial read processing, and the LymphoSeq R package was used for repertoire analyses. Clonality was calculated as 1 minus normalized Shannon entropy, and the Gini coefficient was also calculated for each TRB dataset. Phenotypes of unsorted samples were inferred by mapping TRB sequences from sorted subsets of the recipient or donor onto unsorted samples of the same recipient. TCRdb mirrors the immuneACCESS table, restricted to in-frame sequences. Some clones are absent from its copies; in checked studies, under half trace to an unresolved V gene, and the reason for the others is unknown. That table furnishes V, J and clone size, whereas the DNA furnished D and trimming. The sample table records around 30,000 clones; roughly 90% of these occur just once. The ten largest clones represent approximately 15% of the sample.

As regards this clone: This receptor's antigen is unknown. No much larger clone exists at a distance of one base, and base qualities are not known.

General study outcomes and caveats: Across around 48 patients, recipient CMV seropositivity and CMV reactivation were highly associated with TRB clonality; PTCy diversity was similar to CNI/methotrexate controls. Donor-recipient similarity was low at 1-2 months but increased during the first year, and donor CD8+ memory clones often dominated later blood repertoires. The TRB repertoires of T cells infiltrating skin or the GI tract showed only limited overlap with the TRB repertoires found in blood.

The PTCy-treated patients were enrolled in a prospective multi-institutional clinical trial. Peripheral blood and bone marrow mononuclear cells were isolated by Ficoll-Hypaque density centrifugation and were cryopreserved. This receptor chain uses TRBV7-6 and TRBJ1-5; the D gene is possibly TRBD1, with 5 bases matching. The sequence was obtained from a middle-aged woman with a blood cancer, CMV-positive, and with a related stem cell donor. Sequencing was done on a sample of PBMCs. The base sequence is TGTGCCAGCAGCTTAGCGCGGGGCAGCAATCAGCCCCAGCATTTT. Its translation is CASSLARGSNQPQHF.